These 14 T cell receptor beta chains came from one sample sequenced in a study of blood T cell repertoires in COVID-19. Libraries were prepared by immunoSEQ multiplex PCR; TCRdb keeps only in-frame clonotypes and omits some of them. The sample lists some 50,000 clones, approximately 84% occurring once. The sequenced material came from peripheral blood. The receptors stem from a human donor in a cohort sampled during active COVID-19.

The V call is TRBV7-9, the J call TRBJ2-1, with D possibly matching TRBD2 (5 bases). The germline V and J ends were trimmed by 1 base and 4 bases, with 11 bases remaining between them. The CDR3 totals 15 residues. Looked up from germline, CDR1 is SEHNR and CDR2 is FQNEAQ (reference sequence). The CDR3 DNA sequence: TGTGCCAGCAGCTTAGAGAGCGGTTCTTACAATGAGCAGTTCTTC. Encoded protein: CASSLESGSYNEQFF.

The chain carries TRBV5-1 and TRBJ1-3; TRBD1 aligns across 9 bases. This CDR3 has 15 amino acids. Per germline, CDR1 SGHRS and CDR2 YFSETQ. V trimming: 4 bases; J trimming: 0 bases; junction bases outside the gene matches: 2. The CDR3 nucleotides read TGCGCCAGCAGCACAGGGGGCTCCTCTGGAAACACCATATATTTT. Translating gives CASSTGGSSGNTIYF.

CDR3 protein: CASSFSYGGSYEQYF. The CDR3 DNA sequence: TGTGCCAGCAGCTTTTCCTACGGCGGATCCTACGAGCAGTACTTC. The rearrangement uses TRBV11-2 and TRBJ2-7; D is unresolved. Trimming cost V 3 bases and J 1 base, with 13 bases left between them. Per the germline V gene, CDR1 is SGHAT and CDR2 is FQNNGV. The CDR3 loop spans 15 amino acids.

V usage is TRBV11-2 and J usage is TRBJ2-5; no definite D call. Germline CDR1 is SGHAT and CDR2 is FQNNGV. The V gene lost 5 bases and the J gene lost 2 bases, with 9 bases spanning the gap. This CDR3 is 13 amino acids long. This chain's CDR3 is CASSRSRQETQYF. The CDR3, as DNA: TGTGCCAGCAGCCGGAGTCGGCAAGAGACCCAGTACTTC. Full variable domain (rest looked up from reference TRBV11-2 and TRBJ2-5): EAGVAQSPRYKIIEKRQSVAFWCNPISGHATLYWYQQILGQGPKLLIQFQNNGVVDDSQLPKDRFSAERLKGVDSTLKIQPAKLEDSAVYLCASSRSRQETQYFGPGTRLLVL.

This rearrangement joins TRBV14 to TRBJ2-7, with no clear D. Germline CDR1 and CDR2: SGHDN and FVKESK. This CDR3 has 13 amino acids. V gave up 5 bases and J gave up 3 bases, with 11 bases separating them. DNA for the CDR3: TGTGCCAGCAGCGGGCTCTCTTTCTACGAGCAGTACTTC. Translating it yields CASSGLSFYEQYF.

This chain joins TRBV7-8 and TRBJ1-1; a weak D match, TRBD1 (6 bases). Germline V gene data show CDR1 as SGHVS and CDR2 as FQNEAQ. The CDR3 length is 14 residues. The V end was cut by 1 base, the J end by 1 base, with 7 bases between. The CDR3 reads CASSLDRENTEAFF. The CDR3 region has the DNA TGTGCCAGCAGCTTAGACAGGGAGAACACTGAAGCTTTCTTT.

The chain has TRBV6-5 and TRBJ1-1, with 12 bases fitting TRBD1. Losses at the gene ends were 6 bases for V and 3 bases for J; bases not matched to a gene: 2. The CDR3 contains 14 residues. CDR1 and CDR2 from the germline V gene are MNHEY and SVGAGI. CDR3 sequence (DNA): TGTGCCAGCAGAAGGGACAGGGGGCACACTGAAGCTTTCTTT. It yields the protein CASRRDRGHTEAFF.

The chain carries TRBV11-2 and TRBJ2-7; TRBD1 aligns across 7 bases. After removal of 4 bases from V and 4 bases from J, the junction contained 1 base not matched to a gene. Germline lookup yields CDR1 SGHAT and CDR2 FQNNGV. This CDR3 is 12 amino acids long. The CDR3 coding sequence is TGTGCCAGCAGCTCGACAGGGTACGAGCAGTACTTC. Translating gives CASSSTGYEQYF.

The V and J genes are TRBV6-5 and TRBJ2-5; 8 nucleotides line up with TRBD1. This CDR3 is 15 amino acids long. With 5 bases clipped from V and 2 bases from J, the junction kept 7 bases outside the gene matches. Germline CDR1 is MNHEY and CDR2 is SVGAGI. CDR3 amino acids: CASSNQGAGQETQYF. The CDR3 bases are TGTGCCAGCAGTAACCAGGGGGCAGGTCAAGAGACCCAGTACTTC.

The V gene is TRBV5-1, the J gene TRBJ2-7, with a possible D match to TRBD1 (5 bases). There are 16 residues in the CDR3. Trimming shortened V by 4 bases and J by 1 base, and 18 bases separated the two germline ends. The germline V gene has CDR1 SGHRS and CDR2 YFSETQ. CDR3: CASSVLPMTDSYEQYF. CDR3 bases: TGCGCCAGCAGCGTGTTGCCCATGACAGATTCCTACGAGCAGTACTTC.

The gene calls are TRBV24-1 and TRBJ2-1; D is perhaps TRBD1 (5 bases). This CDR3 region has 17 residues. V was pared by 3 bases and J by 7 bases, with 21 bases between. Germline lookup yields CDR1 KGHDR and CDR2 SFDVKD. The CDR3 loop reads CATSDPRSTRGMNEQFF. Here the CDR3 DNA reads TGTGCCACCAGTGATCCAAGGTCCACAAGGGGTATGAATGAGCAGTTCTTC.

The chain carries TRBV18 and TRBJ2-5; 7 positions agree with TRBD1. In germline, CDR1 is KGHSH, CDR2 LQKENI. Losses at the gene ends were 3 bases for V and 4 bases for J; bases not matched to a gene: 5. The CDR3 totals 14 residues. The CDR3 DNA reads TGTGCCAGCTCACCGTGGGCAGGGGGAGAGACCCAGTACTTC. It is translated as CASSPWAGGETQYF.

This clone was detected only a few times. J is TRBJ2-1 and V is TRBV2; TRBD2 matches 8 bases. This CDR3 has 16 amino acids. V trimming: 6 bases; J trimming: 5 bases; junction bases outside the gene matches: 12. Germline V CDR1 and CDR2: SNHLY, FYNNEI. CDR3 nucleotide sequence: TGTGCCAGCAGCTCCTCTGGGGCGGGGGGTAACAATGAGCAGTTCTTC. Amino acids: CASSSSGAGGNNEQFF.

This chain connects TRBV28 to TRBJ2-7, with a weak D call TRBD2 (5 bases). Germline V gives CDR1 MDHEN, CDR2 SYDVKM. The CDR3 spans 15 residues. Trimming took 5 bases from V and 6 from J, leaving 20 bases between them. DNA of the CDR3: TGTGCCAGCAGTCGCGCCTCGGGGTCCAGCCCCGAGCAGTACTTC. Translating gives CASSRASGSSPEQYF. The whole variable domain, remainder taken from reference TRBV28 and TRBJ2-7, is DVKVTQSSRYLVKRTGEKVFLECVQDMDHENMFWYRQDPGLGLRLIYFSYDVKMKEKGDIPEGYSVSREKKERFSLILESASTNQTSMYLCASSRASGSSPEQYFGPGTRLTVT.